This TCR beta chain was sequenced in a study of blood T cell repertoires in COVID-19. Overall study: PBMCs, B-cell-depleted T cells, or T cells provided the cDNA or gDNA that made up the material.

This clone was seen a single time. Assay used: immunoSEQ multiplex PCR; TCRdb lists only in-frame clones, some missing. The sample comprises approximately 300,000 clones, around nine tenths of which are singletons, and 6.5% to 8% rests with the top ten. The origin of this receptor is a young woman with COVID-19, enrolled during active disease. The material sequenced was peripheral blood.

CDR3 in amino acids: CASSSGTSSGNVLEQFF. The CDR3 DNA sequence: TGTGCCAGCAGCTCCGGAACCTCTAGCGGGAACGTGCTTGAGCAGTTCTTC. The chain uses TRBV11-3 and TRBJ2-1, with 9 nucleotides matching TRBD2. Trimming cost V 4 bases and J 9 bases; bases outside gene matches: 16. This CDR3 is 17 amino acids long. CDR1 and CDR2 (germline): SGHNT, YENEEA.